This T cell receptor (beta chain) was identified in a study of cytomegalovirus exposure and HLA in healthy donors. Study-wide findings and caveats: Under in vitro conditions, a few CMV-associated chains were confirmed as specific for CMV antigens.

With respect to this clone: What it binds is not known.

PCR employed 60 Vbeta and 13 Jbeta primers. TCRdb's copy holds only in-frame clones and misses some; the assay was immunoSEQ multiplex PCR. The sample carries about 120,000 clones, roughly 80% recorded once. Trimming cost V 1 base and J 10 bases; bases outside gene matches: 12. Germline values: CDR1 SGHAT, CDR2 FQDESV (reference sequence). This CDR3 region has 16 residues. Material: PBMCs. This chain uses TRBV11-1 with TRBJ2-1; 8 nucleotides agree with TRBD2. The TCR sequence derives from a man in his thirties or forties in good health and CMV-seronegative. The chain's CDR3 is CASSLVVGRALWEQFF. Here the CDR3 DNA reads TGTGCCAGCAGCTTAGTTGTCGGGAGGGCCCTTTGGGAGCAGTTCTTC.